The 30 T cell receptor beta chains in this list originate from one sample, sequenced in a study of cytomegalovirus exposure and HLA in healthy donors. In the PCR, 60 Vbeta and 13 Jbeta primers were used. Sequencing was performed with immunoSEQ multiplex PCR; in TCRdb, only in-frame clones are kept and a portion is missing. The sample holds approximately 290,000 clones; 75% to 85% are singletons and the top ten take 0.3% to 0.35%. The sequencing sample was made of PBMCs. These receptors were collected from a girl aged 2 to 9 in good health and CMV-seronegative.

The chain is built from TRBV7-9 and TRBJ2-2, with a possible D match to TRBD1 (5 bases). This CDR3 spans 15 amino acids. Between the trimmed V and J ends, which lost 1 base and 4 bases, there was a span of 10 bases. CDR1 is SEHNR, CDR2 FQNEAQ, per germline (reference sequence). CDR3 DNA sequence: TGTGCCAGCAGCTTAGGACAGCGCAGCACCGGGGAGCTGTTTTTT. It encodes CASSLGQRSTGELFF.

The V call is TRBV11-1, the J call TRBJ2-1; the match to TRBD2 covers 7 bases. Germline lookup yields CDR1 SGHAT and CDR2 FQDESV (reference sequence). Germline trimming cut 2 bases from V and 8 bases from J; bases unmatched to any gene: 6. The CDR3 spans 14 residues. The CDR3 loop reads CASSLRPGRDEQFF. For the CDR3, the DNA is TGTGCCAGCAGCTTACGCCCGGGGAGGGATGAGCAGTTCTTC.

V gene TRBV11-2 combines with J gene TRBJ2-1, with TRBD2 identical over 11 bases. This CDR3 contains 17 residues. Germline V gene sequence: CDR1 SGHAT, CDR2 FQNNGV. The V gene end was trimmed by 5 bases and the J gene end by 4 bases; junction bases not matched to a gene: 10. CDR3 loop: CASSPVGGTSGYNEQFF. The CDR3 DNA follows: TGTGCCAGCAGCCCCGTGGGAGGGACTAGCGGATACAATGAGCAGTTCTTC.

The V call is TRBV10-3, the J call TRBJ2-3; D is perhaps TRBD1 (6 bases). The V and J ends lost 4 bases and 2 bases respectively, with 7 bases between them. This CDR3 contains 13 residues. Germline loops: CDR1 ENHRY, CDR2 SYGVKD. For the CDR3, the DNA is TGTGCCATCAGTGGGACAGCCACAGATACGCAGTATTTT. Its translation: CAISGTATDTQYF.

This sequence joins TRBV4-1 and TRBJ2-5; no definite D call. The J call may be in error: the DNA end matches TRBJ2-7 better. There are 14 residues in the CDR3. The germline CDR1 and CDR2 sequences are MGHRA and YSYEKL. CDR3 sequence reads: CASSQDWPDYEQYF. DNA for the CDR3: TGCGCCAGCAGCCAAGATTGGCCAGACTACGAGCAGTACTTC.

V is TRBV6-5 and J is TRBJ1-1, with D maybe TRBD1 (5 bases). V was pared by 5 bases and J by 0 bases, with 13 bases between. CDR1 MNHEY and CDR2 SVGAGI come from the germline V gene. CDR3 length: 15 amino acids. CDR3: CASSPYRRLNTEAFF. In DNA, the CDR3 is TGTGCCAGCAGTCCTTACAGGCGGTTGAACACTGAAGCTTTCTTT.

The chain recombines TRBV6-1 with TRBJ1-2, with 7 nucleotides matching TRBD1. Trimming removed 6 bases from V and 4 bases from J; junction bases left unmatched: 11. CDR1 is MNHNS, CDR2 SASEGT, per germline. The CDR3 loop spans 15 amino acids. The CDR3 reads CASRKGQATLYGYTF. The DNA for the CDR3 is TGTGCCAGCAGAAAAGGACAGGCCACCCTCTATGGCTACACCTTC.

V usage is TRBV11-2 and J usage is TRBJ1-2; TRBD1 agrees at 9 bases. The CDR3 sequence is 14 residues long. Germline CDR1 is SGHAT and CDR2 is FQNNGV. The V and J ends lost 5 bases and 4 bases, in that order; junction bases with no gene match: 5. The chain's CDR3 is CASSLTGGAYGYTF. In DNA, the CDR3 is TGTGCCAGCAGCCTAACAGGGGGCGCCTATGGCTACACCTTC.

The J gene is TRBJ1-2, the V gene TRBV27, with D uncertain. The CDR3 has 13 residues. V gave up 3 bases and J gave up 3 bases, with 8 bases separating them. Germline V gives CDR1 MNHEY, CDR2 SMNVEV (reference sequence). CDR3: CASSFALHYGYTF. The CDR3 region has the DNA TGTGCCAGCAGTTTCGCGTTGCACTATGGCTACACCTTC.

The chain has TRBV19 and TRBJ1-1; no clear D gene. The CDR3 sequence is 13 residues long. The V end lost 9 bases, the J end lost 0 bases, and 11 bases lay between the germline ends. Germline lookup yields CDR1 LNHDA and CDR2 SQIVND (reference sequence). In DNA, the CDR3 is TGTGCCAGCCTCGGAGAGATGAACACTGAAGCTTTCTTT. Translating it yields CASLGEMNTEAFF.

This chain uses TRBV5-1 with TRBJ1-2; weak D call: TRBD1 (5 bases). The V gene lost 5 bases and the J gene lost 6 bases, with 23 bases spanning the gap. Germline CDR1 and CDR2: SGHRS and YFSETQ. This CDR3 has 16 residues. The CDR3 nucleotides read TGCGCCAGCAGGGCAGGCCTTTTAGACAGTCAGGATGGCTACACCTTC. Residues: CASRAGLLDSQDGYTF.

The rearrangement uses TRBV6-1 and TRBJ1-4; D not resolved. Germline assignment: CDR1 MNHNS and CDR2 SASEGT. Trimming left V 8 bases short and J 0 bases short, with 10 bases between. This CDR3 spans 14 amino acids. The CDR3 here is CASRGGATNEKLFF. The CDR3 region has the DNA TGTGCCAGCCGGGGAGGAGCAACTAATGAAAAACTGTTTTTT.

This clone has just a few counts. The rearrangement links TRBV6-6 to TRBJ1-5; D is unclear. Germline values: CDR1 MNHNY, CDR2 SVGAGI (reference sequence). This CDR3 spans 12 amino acids. The V end lost 8 bases, the J end lost 6 bases, and 11 bases lay between the germline ends. CDR3 sequence (DNA): TGTGCCAGCTGTGGAGGGAGTCAGCCCCAGCATTTT. This codes for CASCGGSQPQHF.

This chain uses TRBV11-2 with TRBJ2-7; D not certain. Germline V gene data show CDR1 as SGHAT and CDR2 as FQNNGV. CDR3 length: 11 amino acids. V was cut by 1 base and J by 5 bases, with 3 bases left in between. CDR3 nucleotides: TGTGCCAGCAGCTTAGCAAACGAGCAGTACTTC. This translates into CASSLANEQYF.

This chain joins TRBV30 and TRBJ2-3; no reliable D call. Germline-derived CDR1 and CDR2 are GTSNPN and SVGIG (reference sequence). This CDR3 is 12 amino acids long. Trimming stripped 3 bases from V and 4 bases from J, with 8 bases between. The CDR3 DNA follows: TGTGCCTGGAGCCGCGTACCAGATACGCAGTATTTT. Its translation: CAWSRVPDTQYF. Using reference TRBV30 and TRBJ2-3 for the parts outside the CDR3, the full variable domain is SQTIHQWPATLVQPVGSPLSLECTVEGTSNPNLYWYRQAAGRGLQLLFYSVGIGQISSEVPQNLSASRPQDRQFILSSKKLLLSDSGFYLCAWSRVPDTQYFGPGTRLTVL.

The chain carries TRBV4-1 and TRBJ1-6; the D is unclear. Looked up from germline, CDR1 is MGHRA and CDR2 is YSYEKL. The CDR3 contains 14 residues. Trimming removed 4 bases at V and 8 bases at J, with 12 bases between. CDR3 protein: CASSPEAYDSPLHF. The CDR3 nucleotides read TGCGCCAGCAGCCCGGAGGCTTATGATTCACCCCTCCACTTT.

V and J are TRBV15 and TRBJ2-1; tentatively, D is TRBD2 (6 bases). This CDR3 comprises 15 residues. The germline CDR1 and CDR2 sequences are LNHNV and YYDKDF (reference sequence). The ends were cut back, 0 bases at V and 8 bases at J, with 14 bases in the middle. Written as DNA, the CDR3 is TGTGCCACCAGCAGAGATTGGCTAGCGTACGATGAGCAGTTCTTC. Translating it yields CATSRDWLAYDEQFF.

This clone was found a few times. The chain joins TRBV5-5 to TRBJ1-6, with 8 bases identical to TRBD1. CDR3 length equals 13 residues. Germline assignment: CDR1 SGHKS and CDR2 YYEKEE (reference sequence). The V and J ends lost 2 bases and 9 bases, in that order; junction bases with no gene match: 1. The CDR3 nucleotides read TGTGCCAGCAGCTTACAGGGGGGTTCACCCCTCCACTTT. This translates into CASSLQGGSPLHF.

The J gene is TRBJ2-3, the V gene TRBV5-5; no definite D call. The V gene's germline CDR1 is SGHKS and CDR2 YYEKEE (reference sequence). This CDR3 is 14 amino acids long. With 2 bases removed from V and 6 bases from J, the gap between germline ends came to 13 bases. CDR3 DNA: TGTGCCAGCAGCTTCCAGGCTGGAAGCGATACGCAGTATTTT. Its protein is CASSFQAGSDTQYF.

As regards this clone: The junction departs from the called germline gene at one end, perhaps through a read error. Distinct nucleotide sequences in the sample also encode this CDR3. The chain joins TRBV5-1 to TRBJ2-2; 13 bases are a match to TRBD2. The V gene's germline CDR1 is SGHRS and CDR2 YFSETQ. This CDR3 comprises 15 residues. The DNA of the CDR3 is TGCGCTAGCAGCCCAGGACTAGCGGGAGCCGGGGAGCTGTTTTTT. Its translation: CASSPGLAGAGELFF.

The chain links TRBV2 to TRBJ2-1; 10 bases map to TRBD2. Germline trimming cut 4 bases from V and 8 bases from J; bases unmatched to any gene: 5. CDR3 size: 14 residues. Germline CDR1 reads SNHLY; CDR2 reads FYNNEI. Here the CDR3 reads CASSGTSGLDEQFF. CDR3 sequence (DNA): TGTGCCAGCAGTGGGACTAGCGGATTGGATGAGCAGTTCTTC.

This clone showed up just once. This chain joins TRBV9 and TRBJ2-1; possibly TRBD2 for D (6 bases). Trimming shortened V by 0 bases and J by 8 bases, and 12 bases separated the two germline ends. Germline CDR1 SGDLS, CDR2 YYNGEE. There are 14 residues in the CDR3. The CDR3 region is CASSVAGVGDEQFF. CDR3 nucleotide sequence: TGTGCCAGCAGCGTAGCGGGAGTCGGTGATGAGCAGTTCTTC.

The chain recombines TRBV4-1 with TRBJ2-1; 9 bases are a match to TRBD1. The germline gives CDR1 MGHRA, CDR2 YSYEKL. The CDR3 covers 15 residues. The J segment lost 6 bases and the V segment lost 4 bases, leaving 7 bases of the junction unmatched. CDR3 nucleotide sequence: TGCGCCAGCAGCCGAGGACAGGGGAAGTCCAATGAGCAGTTCTTC. This codes for CASSRGQGKSNEQFF.

The rearrangement joins TRBV5-1 to TRBJ1-1; 8 nucleotides agree with TRBD1. This CDR3 is 12 amino acids long. Per the germline V gene, CDR1 is SGHRS and CDR2 is YFSETQ. V trimming: 2 bases; J trimming: 8 bases; junction bases outside the gene matches: 2. The CDR3 here is CASSFRTGEAFF. CDR3 sequence (DNA): TGCGCCAGCAGCTTTAGGACAGGGGAAGCTTTCTTT.

This chain uses TRBV18 with TRBJ2-2; D not resolved. This CDR3 is 12 amino acids long. CDR1 KGHSH and CDR2 LQKENI come from the germline V gene. With 6 bases removed from V and 7 bases from J, the gap between germline ends came to 9 bases. CDR3 protein: CASSPLYGELFF. For the CDR3, the DNA is TGTGCCAGCTCCCCGTTATACGGGGAGCTGTTTTTT.

This rearrangement joins TRBV6-1 to TRBJ1-1; 7 nucleotides match TRBD1. After removal of 2 bases from V and 10 bases from J, the junction contained 19 bases not matched to a gene. This CDR3 spans 17 amino acids. Germline V gene lookup returns CDR1 MNHNS and CDR2 SASEGT. The CDR3 coding sequence is TGTGCCAGCAGTGAACGTAAACCGGGACAGCCCTTTCCCGGAGCTTTCTTT. The encoded protein is CASSERKPGQPFPGAFF.

This chain joins TRBV28 and TRBJ1-2; 7 nucleotides agree with TRBD1. This CDR3 comprises 14 residues. CDR1 and CDR2 from the germline V gene are MDHEN and SYDVKM. The J segment lost 4 bases and the V segment lost 5 bases, leaving 7 bases of the junction unmatched. This CDR3 is CASSPPGQPYGYTF. CDR3 in DNA: TGTGCCAGCAGTCCTCCGGGACAGCCCTATGGCTACACCTTC.

This clone was counted between two and nine times. The rearrangement links TRBV18 to TRBJ2-1, with 13 bases matching TRBD2. Trimming took 0 bases from V and 3 from J; bases not matched to a gene: 5. The germline gives CDR1 KGHSH, CDR2 LQKENI. The CDR3 length is 18 residues. The CDR3 DNA is TGTGCCAGCTCACCACCACTAGCGGGAGGGATATTCTACAATGAGCAGTTCTTC. Translated, it gives CASSPPLAGGIFYNEQFF.

CDR3 DNA: TGCGCCGGATCTGTGACAGGGTCCACCGGGGAGCTGTTTTTT. Translation: CAGSVTGSTGELFF. This sequence joins TRBV5-1 and TRBJ2-2; 7 positions agree with TRBD1. The ends lost 10 bases at V and 4 bases at J; junction bases unmatched: 10. The CDR3 is 14 residues long. CDR1 and CDR2 from the germline V gene are SGHRS and YFSETQ.

The chain recombines TRBV4-1 with TRBJ1-1, with 8 bases matching TRBD1. Germline trimming cut 3 bases from V and 7 bases from J; bases unmatched to any gene: 7. The CDR3 runs to 14 residues. CDR1 is MGHRA, CDR2 YSYEKL, per germline. The CDR3 here is CASSQTRGPVEAFF. CDR3 nucleotides: TGCGCCAGCAGCCAGACCAGGGGGCCAGTTGAAGCTTTCTTT.